Listed here are 7 T cell receptor beta chains from one sample, sequenced in a study of OX40 agonist ivuxolimab in advanced cancers. The protocol was immunoSEQ multiplex PCR, while the TCRdb copy is restricted to in-frame clones and leaves out a portion. This table holds tens of thousands of clones, 75% to 95% found once. Sequenced material: CD4+ or CD8+ T cells sorted from blood, taken in a trial of the OX40 agonist ivuxolimab. These receptors were collected from an adult with an advanced solid tumor such as melanoma, head and neck, liver or kidney cancer.

The rearrangement joins TRBV5-5 to TRBJ2-2; 15 nucleotides line up with TRBD2. Trimming at V came to 1 base and at J to 1 base, leaving 5 bases not matched to a gene. The CDR3 length is 19 residues. Looked up from germline, CDR1 is SGHKS and CDR2 is YYEKEE (reference sequence). Here the CDR3 DNA reads TGTGCCAGCAGCTTGACGGGACTAGCGGGAGGTGGGAACACCGGGGAGCTGTTTTTT. Its translation: CASSLTGLAGGGNTGELFF.

This chain joins TRBV27 and TRBJ2-6, with D possibly matching TRBD2 (5 bases). This CDR3 spans 16 amino acids. Germline lookup yields CDR1 MNHEY and CDR2 SMNVEV (reference sequence). V was cut by 5 bases and J by 5 bases, with 16 bases left in between. This chain's CDR3 is CASSQGSRIRANVLTF. CDR3 nucleotides: TGTGCCAGCAGTCAAGGGAGTCGCATTCGGGCCAACGTCCTGACTTTC.

The V gene is TRBV28, the J gene TRBJ2-5; TRBD2 might be the D (5 bases). V lost 4 bases and J 9 bases, leaving 18 bases between the germline ends. Germline CDR1 is MDHEN and CDR2 is SYDVKM. The CDR3 has 14 amino acids. The CDR3 DNA follows: TGTGCCAGCAGTTCCAGAGGAGGACCTCAGGCCCAGTACTTC. Its translation is CASSSRGGPQAQYF.

The chain carries TRBV11-1 and TRBJ2-7; a weak D match, TRBD1 (5 bases). Germline CDR1 and CDR2: SGHAT and FQDESV (reference sequence). V lost 5 bases and J lost 3, with 14 bases in between. This CDR3 has 14 amino acids. As DNA, the CDR3 is TGTGCCAGCAGCCGGAAGGGGTGGAGCTACGAGCAGTACTTC. It translates to CASSRKGWSYEQYF.

The CDR3 DNA reads TGTGCCAGCAGCCCGGGACTTTATGCCTACGAGCAGTACTTC. This encodes CASSPGLYAYEQYF. This chain uses TRBV4-2 with TRBJ2-7; possible D gene TRBD2, 6 bases. V lost 4 bases, J lost 2 bases, and 12 bases lay in between. This CDR3 region has 14 residues. Germline CDR1 is LGHNA and CDR2 is YNFKEQ.

This clone was recorded only once. The rearrangement links TRBV30 to TRBJ1-6; D not resolved. CDR1 and CDR2 from the germline V gene are GTSNPN and SVGIG (reference sequence). V was trimmed by 4 bases and J by 0 bases, leaving 22 bases between them. This CDR3 is built from 19 residues. CDR3 region: CAWIRSNGGTSSYNSPLHF. The CDR3 DNA is TGTGCCTGGATACGATCCAACGGCGGAACTAGCTCCTATAATTCACCCCTCCACTTT.

This clone appeared once. This chain connects TRBV28 to TRBJ2-1; TRBD1 or TRBD2 may be the D gene (6 bases each). The CDR3 is 15 residues long. Trimming removed 8 bases at V and 6 bases at J, with 20 bases between. CDR1 is MDHEN and CDR2 is SYDVKM in the germline V gene. CDR3 residues: CASLSGTTGRNEQFF. The CDR3 DNA sequence: TGTGCCAGCCTTAGCGGAACCACAGGGCGCAATGAGCAGTTCTTC.